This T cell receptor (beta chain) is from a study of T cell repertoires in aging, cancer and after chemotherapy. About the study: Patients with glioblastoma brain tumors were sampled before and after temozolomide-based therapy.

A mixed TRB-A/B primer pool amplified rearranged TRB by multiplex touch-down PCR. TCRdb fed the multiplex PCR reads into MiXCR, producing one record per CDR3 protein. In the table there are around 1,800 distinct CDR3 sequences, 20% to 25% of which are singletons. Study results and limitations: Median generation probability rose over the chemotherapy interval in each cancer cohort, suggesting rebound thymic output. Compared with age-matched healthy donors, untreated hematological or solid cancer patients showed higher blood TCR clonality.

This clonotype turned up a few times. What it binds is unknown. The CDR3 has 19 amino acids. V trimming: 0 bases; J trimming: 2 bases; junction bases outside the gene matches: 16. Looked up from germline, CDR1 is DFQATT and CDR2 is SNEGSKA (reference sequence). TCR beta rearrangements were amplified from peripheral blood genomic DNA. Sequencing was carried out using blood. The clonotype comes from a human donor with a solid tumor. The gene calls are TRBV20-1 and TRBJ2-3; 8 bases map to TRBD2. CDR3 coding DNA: TGCAGTGCTAGAGATTGGTGGCGGGAGGCTCGAGGGGCCACAGATACGCAGTATTTT. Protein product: CSARDWWREARGATDTQYF.